This TCR beta chain originates from a study of blood T cell repertoires in COVID-19. In the study overall: Sample material is recorded as cDNA or gDNA derived from T cells, B-cell-depleted T cells, or PBMCs.

Data came from immunoSEQ multiplex PCR; TCRdb stores just in-frame clones and leaves some out. The sample lists fewer than 85,000 clones, about 74% seen once, with approximately 2.8% in the top ten. The source is a human donor with acute or convalescent COVID-19. The donor label of this sample is uncertain. The source material was peripheral blood.

This CDR3 reads CASSLAGGGETQYF. The CDR3 nucleotides read TGTGCCAGCAGCTTAGCGGGGGGTGGGGAGACCCAGTACTTC. V and J are TRBV13 and TRBJ2-5, with 7 positions matching TRBD2. Germline CDR1 reads PRHDT; CDR2 reads FYEKMQ (reference sequence). This CDR3 region has 14 residues. J gave up 5 bases and V 1 base, and 4 bases lay outside the gene matches.